The 27 T cell receptor beta chains given below trace back to one sample, sequenced in a study of CD8 T cells in ankylosing spondylitis. In TCRdb, the 5' RACE reads were re-called with MiXCR into one record per CDR3 protein. Here the sample spans around 340,000 distinct CDR3 sequences, approximately 15% being singletons. Sequencing used blood, either unsorted or a sorted T cell fraction (not recorded which). These receptor sequences come from a male donor with ankylosing spondylitis or in good health (not recorded which).

The V call is TRBV20-1, the J call TRBJ2-1; 10 nucleotides line up with TRBD2. The V and J ends lost 2 bases and 0 bases, in that order; junction bases with no gene match: 1. The length of the CDR3 is 15 residues. CDR1 and CDR2 from the germline V gene are DFQATT and SNEGSKA (reference sequence). The CDR3 region has the DNA TGCAGTGCTAGACCTAGCGGGAGCTCCTACAATGAGCAGTTCTTC. Encoded protein: CSARPSGSSYNEQFF.

V usage is TRBV20-1 and J usage is TRBJ2-1, with D maybe TRBD2 (5 bases). Trimming stripped 5 bases from V and 3 bases from J, with 14 bases between. Per the germline V gene, CDR1 is DFQATT and CDR2 is SNEGSKA (reference sequence). This CDR3 is 14 amino acids long. CDR3 DNA: TGCAGTGCTGATCCCCGGGCGGGCTACAATGAGCAGTTCTTC. Residues: CSADPRAGYNEQFF.

The chain recombines TRBV4-1 with TRBJ1-5; 8 bases align to TRBD1. The CDR3 is made up of 17 amino acids. Germline-derived CDR1 and CDR2 are MGHRA and YSYEKL. V was clipped by 3 bases and J by 8 bases; unmatched bases: 15. Here the CDR3 reads CASSHPGQGPLGEPQHF. The CDR3, as DNA: TGCGCCAGCAGCCATCCCGGACAGGGCCCTTTGGGAGAGCCCCAGCATTTT.

The DNA for the CDR3 is TGTGCCAGTTGCCGGGACAGGACCACCGGGGGACTGTTTTTT. Translated: CASCRDRTTGGLFF. V is TRBV28 and J is TRBJ1-4; TRBD1 matches 8 bases. The germline V gene encodes CDR1 MDHEN and CDR2 SYDVKM. This CDR3 region has 14 residues. V was pared by 9 bases and J by 13 bases, with 16 bases of the junction left unmatched.

The chain carries TRBV12-3 or TRBV12-4 and TRBJ2-1; 9 bases match TRBD1. The CDR3 length is 16 residues. The V and J ends lost 7 bases and 1 base, in that order; junction bases with no gene match: 8. This chain's CDR3 is CASTPGTGSSYNEQFF. The CDR3 nucleotides are TGTGCCAGCACCCCGGGGACAGGGAGTTCCTACAATGAGCAGTTCTTC.

This clonotype was recorded at least ten times. The chain couples TRBV10-3 to TRBJ2-3; D is ambiguous. Germline values: CDR1 ENHRY, CDR2 SYGVKD. This CDR3 has 12 residues. V lost 6 bases and J lost 0, with 4 bases in between. CDR3 sequence: CAIRGSTDTQYF. CDR3 DNA: TGTGCCATCAGGGGGAGCACAGATACGCAGTATTTT.

The chain is built from TRBV19 and TRBJ1-1; the D is unclear. Germline CDR1 is LNHDA and CDR2 is SQIVND (reference sequence). The V gene lost 3 bases and the J gene lost 6 bases, with 5 bases spanning the gap. The CDR3 runs 11 residues. CDR3 sequence reads: CASSITAEAFF. CDR3 bases: TGTGCCAGTAGTATTACCGCTGAAGCTTTCTTT.

The chain combines TRBV2 with TRBJ2-4, with D hard to call. This CDR3 spans 14 amino acids. The V and J ends lost 2 bases and 2 bases respectively, with 7 bases between them. Germline assignment: CDR1 SNHLY and CDR2 FYNNEI. The CDR3 loop is CASSEFASKNIQYF. The CDR3 DNA follows: TGTGCCAGCAGTGAATTCGCATCCAAAAACATTCAGTACTTC.

This clonotype was recorded a few times. V gene TRBV15 combines with J gene TRBJ2-3; either TRBD1 or TRBD2 may fit D (6 bases each). V lost 4 bases and J 6 bases, leaving 14 bases between the germline ends. The CDR3 covers 14 residues. Germline V gene lookup returns CDR1 LNHNV and CDR2 YYDKDF (reference sequence). The CDR3 coding sequence is TGTGCCACCAGCATTGGAGGGGGGCTGGATACGCAGTATTTT. This encodes CATSIGGGLDTQYF. Using reference TRBV15 and TRBJ2-3 for the parts outside the CDR3, the full variable domain is DAMVIQNPRYQVTQFGKPVTLSCSQTLNHNVMYWYQQKSSQAPKLLFHYYDKDFNNEADTPDNFQSRRPNTSFCFLDIRSPGLGDTAMYLCATSIGGGLDTQYFGPGTRLTVL.

This clonotype has at least ten counts. The chain carries TRBV12-3 or TRBV12-4 and TRBJ2-1; maybe TRBD2 (5 bases). CDR3 size: 15 residues. Trimming stripped 0 bases from V and 4 bases from J, with 10 bases between. The CDR3 coding sequence is TGTGCCAGCAGTTTAGCGGGAGCACTATACAATGAGCAGTTCTTC. This encodes CASSLAGALYNEQFF.

This clonotype has only a few counts. This chain connects TRBV2 to TRBJ2-3; 10 bases fit TRBD2. Trimming at V came to 4 bases and at J to 3 bases, leaving 4 bases not matched to a gene. Germline lookup yields CDR1 SNHLY and CDR2 FYNNEI. The CDR3 runs 15 residues. In DNA form, the CDR3 reads TGTGCCAGCAGTGGGGGACTAGCGTGGACAGATACGCAGTATTTT. The encoded protein is CASSGGLAWTDTQYF.

The genes are TRBV6-1 and TRBJ2-7; no clear D. This CDR3 is 14 amino acids long. V was cut by 3 bases and J by 5 bases, with 14 bases left in between. In germline, CDR1 is MNHNS, CDR2 SASEGT. CDR3 nucleotides: TGTGCCAGCAGTGACTTTGGGCCAAAGGACGAGCAGTACTTC. Translation: CASSDFGPKDEQYF.

The sample holds a few counts of this clonotype. The rearrangement links TRBV6-1 to TRBJ2-5, with 10 positions matching TRBD2. V was clipped by 6 bases and J by 5 bases; unmatched bases: 3. Looked up from germline, CDR1 is MNHNS and CDR2 is SASEGT. CDR3 length equals 13 residues. The chain's CDR3 is CASRWTSGETQYF. CDR3 sequence (DNA): TGTGCCAGCAGATGGACTAGCGGTGAGACCCAGTACTTC.

This chain connects TRBV19 to TRBJ2-1, with 12 bases matching TRBD2. This CDR3 region has 20 residues. Germline V gives CDR1 LNHDA, CDR2 SQIVND (reference sequence). V lost 1 base and J lost 0; bases outside the gene matches: 10. The CDR3 loop is CASSIGGLAGILSSYNEQFF. Here the CDR3 DNA reads TGTGCCAGTAGTATAGGGGGACTAGCGGGTATACTTAGCTCCTACAATGAGCAGTTCTTC.

This clonotype showed up many times. The chain is built from TRBV12-3 or TRBV12-4 and TRBJ2-3, with TRBD2 matching over 8 bases. V was pared by 4 bases and J by 0 bases, with 9 bases of the junction left unmatched. The CDR3 extends over 17 amino acids. CDR3 region: CASSSRSGGLSTDTQYF. CDR3 DNA: TGTGCCAGCAGTTCCCGAAGCGGGGGATTGAGCACAGATACGCAGTATTTT.

This clonotype was recorded a few times. The chain joins TRBV20-1 to TRBJ1-6; 7 bases are a match to TRBD1. Trimming removed 6 bases from V and 14 bases from J; junction bases left unmatched: 10. The CDR3 contains 12 residues. CDR1 is DFQATT, CDR2 SNEGSKA, per germline (reference sequence). The CDR3 sequence: CSATTGEVTLHF. CDR3 DNA sequence: TGCAGTGCAACTACAGGGGAGGTAACCCTCCACTTT.

This clonotype has just a few counts. The chain employs TRBV7-2 and TRBJ2-3; tentatively, D is TRBD1 (5 bases). The CDR3 contains 15 residues. The germline gives CDR1 SGHTA, CDR2 FQGNSA. Between the trimmed V and J ends, which lost 3 bases and 0 bases, there was a span of 10 bases. The CDR3 bases are TGTGCCAGCAGCTTTGATGGGGCTAGCACAGATACGCAGTATTTT. Translating it yields CASSFDGASTDTQYF.

This rearrangement joins TRBV4-1 to TRBJ2-3, with 13 bases that match TRBD2. Unmatched junction bases numbered 8, after V lost 0 bases and J lost 5 bases. The CDR3 is 18 residues long. Germline loops: CDR1 MGHRA, CDR2 YSYEKL. The CDR3 region is CASSQDQLAGGPKDTQYF. The CDR3 DNA reads as TGCGCCAGCAGCCAAGATCAACTAGCGGGAGGGCCGAAAGATACGCAGTATTTT.

As to this clonotype: A junction boundary mismatches the germline segment, possibly from a read error. The chain is built from TRBV29-1 and TRBJ2-1; D unclear. CDR1 SQVTM and CDR2 ANQGSEA come from the germline V gene. The CDR3 has 11 residues. The CDR3 here is CCVVPDNEQFF. Written as DNA, the CDR3 is TGCTGCGTTGTTCCAGACAATGAGCAGTTCTTC.

The DNA of the CDR3 is TGTGCCAGCAGTGATTTGGCCCCGTATGAGCAGTACTTC. It yields the protein CASSDLAPYEQYF. The chain uses TRBV2 and TRBJ2-7, with unresolved D. Germline values: CDR1 SNHLY, CDR2 FYNNEI. V lost 3 bases and J lost 7, with 13 bases in between. The CDR3 is 13 amino acids.

This clonotype turned up a few times. The CDR3 bases are TGCGCCAGCAGCTTGAATGGACAGGTTGATCAGCCCCAGCATTTT. Translated: CASSLNGQVDQPQHF. V is TRBV5-1 and J is TRBJ1-5; 7 nucleotides line up with TRBD1. The CDR3 extends over 15 amino acids. The germline gives CDR1 SGHRS, CDR2 YFSETQ. With V trimmed by 1 base and J by 5 bases, 6 bases remained unmatched.

V gene TRBV15 combines with J gene TRBJ1-4; D call uncertain. With 0 bases removed from V and 7 bases from J, the gap between germline ends came to 9 bases. This CDR3 contains 14 residues. Germline CDR1 reads LNHNV; CDR2 reads YYDKDF (reference sequence). CDR3 in amino acids: CATSRDGVPEKLFF. Written as DNA, the CDR3 is TGTGCCACCAGCAGAGACGGGGTTCCTGAAAAACTGTTTTTT.

This clonotype was seen only a few times. V usage is TRBV11-2 and J usage is TRBJ1-1; D gene uncertain. This CDR3 has 14 residues. CDR1 and CDR2 from the germline V gene are SGHAT and FQNNGV. Between the trimmed V and J ends, which lost 0 bases and 4 bases, there was a span of 9 bases. The CDR3 region is CASSLDRAGTEAFF. The CDR3 DNA is TGTGCCAGCAGCTTAGATCGTGCAGGCACTGAAGCTTTCTTT. The variable domain in full, completed from reference TRBV11-2 and TRBJ1-1, reads EAGVAQSPRYKIIEKRQSVAFWCNPISGHATLYWYQQILGQGPKLLIQFQNNGVVDDSQLPKDRFSAERLKGVDSTLKIQPAKLEDSAVYLCASSLDRAGTEAFFGQGTRLTVV.

The sample holds a few counts of this clonotype. The chain uses TRBV5-1 and TRBJ2-3; 8 bases agree with TRBD2. J lost 2 bases, V lost 4 bases, and 3 bases had no gene match. This CDR3 comprises 14 residues. CDR1 and CDR2 from the germline V gene are SGHRS and YFSETQ. CDR3 loop: CASSRGGNTDTQYF. DNA of the CDR3: TGCGCCAGCAGCCGGGGGGGAAACACAGATACGCAGTATTTT.

This clonotype appeared many times. This chain links TRBV9 with TRBJ2-5; D uncertain. The CDR3 spans 12 residues. V shed 4 bases and J shed 5 bases, with 9 bases lying between them. Germline V gene lookup returns CDR1 SGDLS and CDR2 YYNGEE. CDR3 loop: CASSQQGETQYF. CDR3 DNA sequence: TGTGCCAGCAGCCAGCAAGGGGAGACCCAGTACTTC.

This rearrangement joins TRBV5-1 to TRBJ2-3, with 7 bases that match TRBD1. The CDR3 runs 15 residues. CDR1 and CDR2 (germline): SGHRS, YFSETQ. V was clipped by 4 bases and J by 0 bases; unmatched bases: 5. The CDR3 protein is CASSGQGQSTDTQYF. CDR3 sequence (DNA): TGCGCCAGCAGCGGCCAGGGACAGAGCACAGATACGCAGTATTTT.

This clonotype has only a few counts. V and J are TRBV6-2 or TRBV6-3 and TRBJ2-1; D is perhaps TRBD2 (6 bases). V was pared by 6 bases and J by 6 bases, with 12 bases between. Germline lookup yields CDR1 MNHEY and CDR2 SVGEGT. This CDR3 is 13 amino acids long. The CDR3 loop is CASSAAGGNEQFF. For the CDR3, the DNA is TGTGCCAGCAGCGCGGCCGGGGGCAATGAGCAGTTCTTC.